The TCR beta chain described here comes from a study of T cell repertoires in cytomegalovirus infection. Trimming took off 6 bases at V and 1 base at J, with 12 bases between the two ends. Looked up from germline, CDR1 is MNHEY and CDR2 is SMNVEV (reference sequence). This CDR3 has 14 residues. This clonotype was counted between two and nine times. Antigen: not known. From the reads, TCRdb called clonotypes with MiXCR, one entry per CDR3 protein. The profile shows approximately 89,000 distinct CDR3 sequences, around 28% of them singletons. Sequenced material: CD8+ T cells from cultured PBMCs, taken from culture after CMV antigen stimulation. The sequence came from a human donor in good health (CMV status not recorded). Some clones in this sample may be carry-over from other donors' samples. The gene calls are TRBV27 and TRBJ1-1; D gene ambiguous. This CDR3 reads CASSPGRGNTEAFF. CDR3 bases: TGTGCCAGCAGCCCTGGACGGGGGAACACTGAAGCTTTCTTT.